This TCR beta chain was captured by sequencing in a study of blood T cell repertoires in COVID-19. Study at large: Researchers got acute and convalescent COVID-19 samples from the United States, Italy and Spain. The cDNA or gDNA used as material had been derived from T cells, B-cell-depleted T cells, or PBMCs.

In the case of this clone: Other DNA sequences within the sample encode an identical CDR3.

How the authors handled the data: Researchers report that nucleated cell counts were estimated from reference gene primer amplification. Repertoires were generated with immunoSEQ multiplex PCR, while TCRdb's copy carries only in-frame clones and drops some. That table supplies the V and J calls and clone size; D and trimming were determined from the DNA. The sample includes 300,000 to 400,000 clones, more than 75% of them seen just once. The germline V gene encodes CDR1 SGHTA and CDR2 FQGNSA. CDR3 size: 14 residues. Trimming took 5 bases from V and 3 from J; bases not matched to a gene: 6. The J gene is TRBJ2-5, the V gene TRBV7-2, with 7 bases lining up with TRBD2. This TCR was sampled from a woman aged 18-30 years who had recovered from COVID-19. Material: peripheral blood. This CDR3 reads CASSLLAAKETQYF. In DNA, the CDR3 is TGTGCCAGCAGCCTGCTAGCGGCAAAAGAGACCCAGTACTTC.